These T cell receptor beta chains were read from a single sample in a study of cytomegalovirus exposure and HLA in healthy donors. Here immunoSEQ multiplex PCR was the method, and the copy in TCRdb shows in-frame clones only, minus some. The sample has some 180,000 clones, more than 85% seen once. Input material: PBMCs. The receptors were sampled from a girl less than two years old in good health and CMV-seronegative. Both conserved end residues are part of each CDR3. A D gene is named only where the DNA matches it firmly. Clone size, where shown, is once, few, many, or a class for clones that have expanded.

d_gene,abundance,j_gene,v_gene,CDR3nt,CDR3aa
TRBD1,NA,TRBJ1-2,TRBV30,TGTGCCTGCAACCAGAGACAGGGGTCTAACTATGGCTACACCTTC,CACNQRQGSNYGYTF
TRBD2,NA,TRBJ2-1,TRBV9,TGTGCCAGCAGCGCGACTAGCGGGACAGCCCATGAGCAGTTCTTC,CASSATSGTAHEQFF
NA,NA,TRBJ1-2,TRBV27,TGTGCCAGCAGTTCCCACCAAGCCTACTATGGCTACACCTTC,CASSSHQAYYGYTF
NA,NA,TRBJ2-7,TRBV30,TGTGCCTGGAGCGTCATGTCAGCCTACGAGCAGTACTTC,CAWSVMSAYEQYF
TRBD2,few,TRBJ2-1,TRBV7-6,TGTGCCAGCAGTCAATCTAGCGGCCCCTCCTACAATGAGCAGTTCTTC,CASSQSSGPSYNEQFF
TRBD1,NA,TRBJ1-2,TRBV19,TGTGCCAGTAGCTCCGGGACAGTAACCTACTATGGCTACACCTTC,CASSSGTVTYYGYTF
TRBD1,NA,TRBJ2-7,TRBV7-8,TGTGCCTCCCACCGGGGACAGGGCTCCTACGAGCAGTACTTC,CASHRGQGSYEQYF
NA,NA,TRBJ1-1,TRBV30,TGTGCCTGGCAGGGACTTCGGACTGAAGCTTTCTTT,CAWQGLRTEAFF
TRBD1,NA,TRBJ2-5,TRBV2,TGTGCCAGCAGGAACAGGGGGAAAGAGACCCAGTACTTC,CASRNRGKETQYF
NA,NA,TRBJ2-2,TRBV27,TGTGCCAGCAGTTTCGGACTCCCTGGGGACACCGGGGAGCTGTTTTTT,CASSFGLPGDTGELFF
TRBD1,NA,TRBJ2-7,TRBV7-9,TGTGCCAGCAGCTCCGACAGGGAAAGTGAGCAGTACTTC,CASSSDRESEQYF
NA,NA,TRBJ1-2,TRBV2,TGTGCCAGCAGTGGGGAGGCATTGGCTGGGGGCTACACCTTC,CASSGEALAGGYTF
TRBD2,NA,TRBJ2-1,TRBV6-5,TGTGCCAGCAGTCAACTAGCGGGGGGTGTAAATGAGCAGTTCTTC,CASSQLAGGVNEQFF
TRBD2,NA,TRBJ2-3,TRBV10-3,TGTGCCATCAGGCGGAAGAGCGGGAGGTCAGATACGCAGTATTTT,CAIRRKSGRSDTQYF
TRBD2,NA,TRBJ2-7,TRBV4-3,TGCGCCAGCAGCCAACTGGGACTAGCGGGAACCAGCTACGAGCAGTACTTC,CASSQLGLAGTSYEQYF
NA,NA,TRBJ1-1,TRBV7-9,TGTGCCAGCAGCTTAATTCAAACTGAAGCTTTCTTT,CASSLIQTEAFF
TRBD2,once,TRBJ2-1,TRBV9,TGTGCCAGCAGCCGGACTAGCGGGTTAAGCTCTTACAATGAGCAGTTCTTC,CASSRTSGLSSYNEQFF
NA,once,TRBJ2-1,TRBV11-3,TGTGCCAGGTCGGGTCGTGGTGGGGGGTCCTACAATGAGCAGTTCTTC,CARSGRGGGSYNEQFF
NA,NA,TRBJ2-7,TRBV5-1,TGCGCCAGCAGCTTCCAGGGTTGGGAGCAGTACTTC,CASSFQGWEQYF
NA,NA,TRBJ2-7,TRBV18,TGTGCCAGCTCAGACTCCGCCTACGAGCAGTACTTC,CASSDSAYEQYF
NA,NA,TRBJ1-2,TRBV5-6,TGTGCCAGCACCCCGGCCGAATACAGGGTAAGTGGCTACACCTTC,CASTPAEYRVSGYTF
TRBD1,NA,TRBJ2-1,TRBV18,TGTGCCAGCTCACCACGAGCAGGGGGCTCCTACAATGAGCAGTTCTTC,CASSPRAGGSYNEQFF